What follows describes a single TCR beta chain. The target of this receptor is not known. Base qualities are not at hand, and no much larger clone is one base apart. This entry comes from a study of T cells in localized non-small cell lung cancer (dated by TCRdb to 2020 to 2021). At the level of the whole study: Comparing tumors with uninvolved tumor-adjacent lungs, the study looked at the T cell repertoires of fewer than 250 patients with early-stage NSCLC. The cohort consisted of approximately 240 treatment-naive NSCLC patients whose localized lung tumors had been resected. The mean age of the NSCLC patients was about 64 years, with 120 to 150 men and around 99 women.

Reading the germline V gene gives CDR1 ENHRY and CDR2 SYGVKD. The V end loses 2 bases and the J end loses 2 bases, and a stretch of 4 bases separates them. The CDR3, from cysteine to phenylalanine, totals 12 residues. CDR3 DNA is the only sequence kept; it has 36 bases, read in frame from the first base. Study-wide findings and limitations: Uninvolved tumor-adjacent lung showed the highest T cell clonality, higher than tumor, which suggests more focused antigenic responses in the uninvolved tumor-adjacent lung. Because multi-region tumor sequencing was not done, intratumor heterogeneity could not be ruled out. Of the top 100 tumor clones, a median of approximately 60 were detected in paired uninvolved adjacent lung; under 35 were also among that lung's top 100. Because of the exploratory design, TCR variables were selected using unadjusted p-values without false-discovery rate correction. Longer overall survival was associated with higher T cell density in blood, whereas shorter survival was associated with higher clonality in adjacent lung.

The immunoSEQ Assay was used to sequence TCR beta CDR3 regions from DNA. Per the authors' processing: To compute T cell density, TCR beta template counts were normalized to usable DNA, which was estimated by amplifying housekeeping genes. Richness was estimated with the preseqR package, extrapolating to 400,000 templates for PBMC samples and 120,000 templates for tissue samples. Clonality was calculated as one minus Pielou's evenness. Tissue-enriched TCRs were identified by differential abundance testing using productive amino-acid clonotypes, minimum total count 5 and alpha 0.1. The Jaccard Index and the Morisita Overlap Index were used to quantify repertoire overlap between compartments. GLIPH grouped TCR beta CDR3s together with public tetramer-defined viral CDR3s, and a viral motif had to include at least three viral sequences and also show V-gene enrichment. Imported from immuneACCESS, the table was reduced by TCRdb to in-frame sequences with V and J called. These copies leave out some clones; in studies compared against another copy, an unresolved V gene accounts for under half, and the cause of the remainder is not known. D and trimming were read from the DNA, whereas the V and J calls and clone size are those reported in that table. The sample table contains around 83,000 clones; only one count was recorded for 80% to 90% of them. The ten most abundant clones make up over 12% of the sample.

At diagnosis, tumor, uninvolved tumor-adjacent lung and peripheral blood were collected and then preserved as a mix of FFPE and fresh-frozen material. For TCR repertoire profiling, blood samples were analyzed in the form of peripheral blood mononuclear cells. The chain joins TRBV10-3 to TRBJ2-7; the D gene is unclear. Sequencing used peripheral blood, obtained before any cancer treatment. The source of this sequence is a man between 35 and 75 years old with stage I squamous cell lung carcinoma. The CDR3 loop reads CAISEPPYEQYF. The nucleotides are TGTGCCATCAGTGAGCCCCCCTACGAGCAGTACTTC.